What follows are 27 T cell receptor beta chains derived from one specimen sequenced in a study of graft-versus-host responses after intestinal transplantation. Assay: immunoSEQ multiplex PCR; the TCRdb copy retains only in-frame clones and omits some. The sample includes some 80,000 clones, approximately 90% of them seen just once. For these TCRs, the target antigens are not known. The source was unstimulated CD8+ T cells sorted from spleen or lymph node cells, collected before transplant. The source is a human donor who was the organ donor for an intestinal transplant.

V and J are TRBV7-3 and TRBJ2-1; D is possibly TRBD2 (6 bases). This CDR3 is built from 15 residues. Germline V gene lookup returns CDR1 SGHTA and CDR2 FQGTGA. V was pared by 2 bases and J by 3 bases, with 11 bases between. The CDR3 protein is CASSLSTSIYNEQFF. In DNA, the CDR3 is TGTGCCAGCAGCTTATCTACTAGCATCTACAATGAGCAGTTCTTC.

CDR3 sequence (DNA): TGTGCCAGCAGTGACCCTTCTCCGACCTATGGCTACACCTTC. This gives the protein CASSDPSPTYGYTF. V usage is TRBV6-5 and J usage is TRBJ1-2; D remains unclear. With 5 bases removed from V and 4 bases from J, the gap between germline ends came to 14 bases. The CDR3 is made up of 14 amino acids. Germline CDR1 MNHEY, CDR2 SVGAGI.

CDR3 nucleotide sequence: TGTGCCAGCAGCCCCCAACTAGCGGGCCGTAACGAGCAGTACTTC. Its protein product is CASSPQLAGRNEQYF. V and J are TRBV9 and TRBJ2-7; 9 nucleotides agree with TRBD2. The germline V gene has CDR1 SGDLS and CDR2 YYNGEE. The CDR3 is made up of 15 amino acids. V gave up 4 bases and J gave up 5 bases; unmatched junction bases: 10.

This chain joins TRBV10-2 and TRBJ2-7; possible D gene TRBD1, 6 bases. Germline loops: CDR1 WSHSY, CDR2 SAAADI. The CDR3 is made up of 14 amino acids. V was shortened by 7 bases and J by 1 base, with 14 bases between the two germline ends. CDR3 coding DNA: TGCGCCAGCATGGGTGGGGGCCTTTCCTACGAGCAGTACTTC. Translated, it gives CASMGGGLSYEQYF.

The chain recombines TRBV6-1 with TRBJ1-1; 7 nucleotides align to TRBD1. The CDR3 covers 14 residues. V was clipped by 7 bases and J by 4 bases; unmatched bases: 9. The germline V gene has CDR1 MNHNS and CDR2 SASEGT. The CDR3 loop is CASTKQGIGTEAFF. CDR3 nucleotides: TGTGCCAGCACCAAACAGGGGATTGGCACTGAAGCTTTCTTT.

The rearrangement uses TRBV7-9 and TRBJ2-5; D possibly corresponds to TRBD2 (6 bases). The V and J ends lost 2 bases and 4 bases respectively, with 14 bases between them. There are 15 residues in the CDR3. The germline V gene has CDR1 SEHNR and CDR2 FQNEAQ (reference sequence). The CDR3, as DNA: TGTGCCAGCAGCTTAAATGCGGGGACCCGAGAGACCCAGTACTTC. Encoded protein: CASSLNAGTRETQYF. Variable domain in full (rest from reference TRBV7-9 and TRBJ2-5): DTGVSQNPRHKITKRGQNVTFRCDPISEHNRLYWYRQTLGQGPEFLTYFQNEAQLEKSRLLSDRFSAERPKGSFSTLEIQRTEQGDSAMYLCASSLNAGTRETQYFGPGTRLLVL.

Concerning this clone: Other DNA sequences in this specimen translate into the identical CDR3. This chain links TRBV5-4 with TRBJ1-2; 7 nucleotides agree with TRBD1. From germline, CDR1 is SGHNT and CDR2 YYREEE (reference sequence). The CDR3 totals 13 residues. The V gene end was trimmed by 4 bases and the J gene end by 6 bases; junction bases not matched to a gene: 6. CDR3 nucleotides: TGTGCCAGCAGCAGCAGGGGGTGGGATGGCTACACCTTC. Amino acid sequence: CASSSRGWDGYTF.

A single count supports this clone. This rearrangement joins TRBV6-5 to TRBJ1-6; tentative D call: TRBD1 (6 bases). Germline CDR1 reads MNHEY; CDR2 reads SVGAGI. This CDR3 spans 15 amino acids. The ends were cut back, 2 bases at V and 10 bases at J, with 15 bases in the middle. The CDR3 DNA is TGTGCCAGCAGTTACGTAGACAGGCATGGGTCACCCCTCCACTTT. This translates into CASSYVDRHGSPLHF.

This chain joins TRBV19 and TRBJ1-1; D gene unclear. Trimming removed 7 bases at V and 0 bases at J, with 9 bases between. Germline V gene data show CDR1 as LNHDA and CDR2 as SQIVND (reference sequence). The CDR3 length is 13 residues. The chain's CDR3 is CASTGVMNTEAFF. CDR3 nucleotide sequence: TGTGCCAGTACAGGAGTTATGAACACTGAAGCTTTCTTT.

V gene TRBV21-1 combines with J gene TRBJ2-2; the table's D call, TRBD2, has no DNA check behind it. TRBV21-1 is classified as a pseudogene. The CDR3 extends over 16 amino acids. CDR3 coding DNA: TGTGCCAGCTCCCCCGGGAGCGGGGGGAACACCGGGGAGCTGTTTTTT. Translated: CASSPGSGGNTGELFF.

The V and J genes are TRBV4-1 and TRBJ1-2, with D tentatively TRBD1 (5 bases). The germline V gene encodes CDR1 MGHRA and CDR2 YSYEKL. CDR3 length equals 16 residues. V lost 3 bases and J 6 bases, leaving 20 bases between the germline ends. CDR3 in amino acids: CASSHSPRGSSDGYTF. Written as DNA, the CDR3 is TGCGCCAGCAGCCACTCCCCGAGGGGTAGTTCGGATGGCTACACCTTC.

This clone has only a few counts. CDR3 coding DNA: TGTGCCAGCAGCTTAGTGTTAGCGGGAGGAACCTACGAGCAGTACTTC. Amino acids: CASSLVLAGGTYEQYF. V is TRBV7-9 and J is TRBJ2-7; 10 bases are shared with TRBD2. Germline V lookup: CDR1 SEHNR, CDR2 FQNEAQ (reference sequence). V dropped 1 base and J dropped 2; count of bases not matched to a gene: 5. The CDR3 extends over 16 amino acids. Using reference TRBV7-9 and TRBJ2-7 for the parts outside the CDR3, the full variable domain is DTGVSQNPRHKITKRGQNVTFRCDPISEHNRLYWYRQTLGQGPEFLTYFQNEAQLEKSRLLSDRFSAERPKGSFSTLEIQRTEQGDSAMYLCASSLVLAGGTYEQYFGPGTRLTVT.

CDR3 DNA: TGTGCCAGCAGCCAAGAGGACAGGGGGCCCTACGAGCAGTACTTC. This translates into CASSQEDRGPYEQYF. The chain employs TRBV4-2 and TRBJ2-7; 11 nucleotides agree with TRBD1. This CDR3 contains 15 residues. From germline, CDR1 is LGHNA and CDR2 YNFKEQ. V shed 0 bases, J shed 2 bases, and the junction held 0 bases outside the gene matches.

The V call is TRBV29-1, the J call TRBJ1-2; 7 nucleotides agree with TRBD1. The CDR3 is 12 amino acids. The ends lost 1 base at V and 8 bases at J; junction bases unmatched: 4. Germline assignment: CDR1 SQVTM and CDR2 ANQGSEA. CDR3 residues: CSVEGDSPGYTF. In DNA form, the CDR3 reads TGCAGCGTTGAAGGGGACAGCCCGGGCTACACCTTC. Complete variable domain (other parts from reference TRBV29-1 and TRBJ1-2): SAVISQKPSRDICQRGTSLTIQCQVDSQVTMMFWYRQQPGQSLTLIATANQGSEATYESGFVIDKFPISRPNLTFSTLTVSNMSPEDSSIYLCSVEGDSPGYTFGSGTRLTVV.

The chain couples TRBV10-1 to TRBJ2-3; no clear D gene. V shed 6 bases and J shed 2 bases, with 9 bases lying between them. CDR3 length equals 13 residues. The V gene's germline CDR1 is WNHNN and CDR2 SYGVQD (reference sequence). The CDR3: CASSLTHTDTQYF. In nucleotides, the CDR3 is TGCGCCAGCAGCCTAACGCACACAGATACGCAGTATTTT.

J is TRBJ1-1 and V is TRBV13; TRBD1 matches at 8 bases. Trimming removed 5 bases from V and 1 base from J; junction bases left unmatched: 6. Germline-derived CDR1 and CDR2 are PRHDT and FYEKMQ (reference sequence). This CDR3 contains 15 residues. The CDR3 spells CASSPETGENTEAFF. DNA for the CDR3: TGTGCCAGCAGCCCGGAGACAGGGGAGAACACTGAAGCTTTCTTT. The full variable domain, rest sourced from reference TRBV13 and TRBJ1-1, is AAGVIQSPRHLIKEKRETATLKCYPIPRHDTVYWYQQGPGQDPQFLISFYEKMQSDKGSIPDRFSAQQFSDYHSELNMSSLELGDSALYFCASSPETGENTEAFFGQGTRLTVV.

The V gene is TRBV7-6, the J gene TRBJ1-1, with a tentative D call TRBD1 (5 bases). The CDR3 loop spans 14 amino acids. V dropped 5 bases and J dropped 1 base, with 11 bases sitting between them. Germline assignment: CDR1 SGHVS and CDR2 FNYEAQ. The CDR3 DNA is TGTGCCAGCAGCCAGTTTAGGGGGAACACTGAAGCTTTCTTT. It translates to CASSQFRGNTEAFF.

The rearrangement joins TRBV5-1 to TRBJ2-7, with D possibly being TRBD2 (6 bases). V lost 3 bases to trimming and J lost 3 bases, with 10 bases between them. Germline V gives CDR1 SGHRS, CDR2 YFSETQ. The CDR3 is 13 amino acids. CDR3 coding DNA: TGCGCCAGCAGCTCCTCAGCGGGCTACGAGCAGTACTTC. This encodes CASSSSAGYEQYF.

This clone was seen a few times. The rearrangement uses TRBV27 and TRBJ1-5; D is possibly TRBD1 (5 bases). Trimming removed 5 bases at V and 0 bases at J, with 17 bases between. The CDR3 consists of 17 residues. The germline CDR1 and CDR2 sequences are MNHEY and SMNVEV (reference sequence). The CDR3 reads CASSPDSYSNSNQPQHF. In nucleotides, the CDR3 is TGTGCCAGCAGTCCCGACAGTTACTCCAATAGCAATCAGCCCCAGCATTTT.

This rearrangement joins TRBV6-5 to TRBJ1-5; D is undetermined. Looked up from germline, CDR1 is MNHEY and CDR2 is SVGAGI. Trimming took off 0 bases at V and 5 bases at J, with 5 bases between the two ends. This CDR3 region has 13 residues. As DNA, the CDR3 is TGTGCCAGCAGTTACTCGATAGATCAGCCCCAGCATTTT. Translation: CASSYSIDQPQHF.

The genes are TRBV2 and TRBJ2-1, with 12 bases identical to TRBD2. The germline V gene encodes CDR1 SNHLY and CDR2 FYNNEI. The CDR3 sequence is 15 residues long. V lost 3 bases and J lost 6; bases outside the gene matches: 3. In DNA, the CDR3 is TGTGCCAGCAGTGATCTGACTAGCGGGGGCAATGAGCAGTTCTTC. This encodes CASSDLTSGGNEQFF. The variable domain in full, with the rest retrieved from reference TRBV2 and TRBJ2-1, is EPEVTQTPSHQVTQMGQEVILRCVPISNHLYFYWYRQILGQKVEFLVSFYNNEISEKSEIFDDQFSVERPDGSNFTLKIRSTKLEDSAMYFCASSDLTSGGNEQFFGPGTRLTVL.

V is TRBV30 and J is TRBJ2-1; D not certain. The germline V and J ends were trimmed by 1 base and 10 bases, with 8 bases remaining between them. The length of the CDR3 is 11 residues. The germline CDR1 and CDR2 sequences are GTSNPN and SVGIG (reference sequence). The CDR3 loop is CAWSEMGEQFF. The CDR3 DNA follows: TGTGCCTGGAGTGAAATGGGGGAGCAGTTCTTC.

This rearrangement joins TRBV15 to TRBJ2-2, with 11 bases identical to TRBD2. The V gene end was trimmed by 4 bases and the J gene end by 1 base; junction bases not matched to a gene: 5. Germline CDR1 reads LNHNV; CDR2 reads YYDKDF (reference sequence). This CDR3 has 17 residues. CDR3 DNA sequence: TGTGCCACCAGCACCGGGACTAGCGGAAAGAACACCGGGGAGCTGTTTTTT. This translates into CATSTGTSGKNTGELFF.

The chain couples TRBV11-2 to TRBJ1-1; D gene unclear. Germline V lookup: CDR1 SGHAT, CDR2 FQNNGV. V shed 6 bases and J shed 5 bases, with 19 bases lying between them. CDR3 length equals 15 residues. The CDR3 loop reads CASSRGPRQGTEAFF. The CDR3, as DNA: TGTGCCAGCAGTCGAGGGCCTAGGCAAGGGACTGAAGCTTTCTTT.

The CDR3 is CASTKMDRNTEAFF. In DNA, the CDR3 is TGTGCCAGCACCAAAATGGACAGAAACACTGAAGCTTTCTTT. The rearrangement links TRBV2 to TRBJ1-1; weak D call: TRBD1 (6 bases). Germline-derived CDR1 and CDR2 are SNHLY and FYNNEI. The CDR3 is made up of 14 amino acids. V shed 7 bases and J shed 2 bases, with 14 bases lying between them.

The CDR3 here is CAWTVGSTEAFF. DNA of the CDR3: TGTGCCTGGACGGTAGGGAGCACTGAAGCTTTCTTT. This chain joins TRBV30 and TRBJ1-1; D gene ambiguous. Trimming took off 4 bases at V and 4 bases at J, with 10 bases between the two ends. There are 12 residues in the CDR3. Germline V lookup: CDR1 GTSNPN, CDR2 SVGIG (reference sequence).

This chain links TRBV7-9 with TRBJ2-7; 12 bases are a match to TRBD2. The CDR3 totals 14 residues. CDR1 is SEHNR and CDR2 is FQNEAQ in the germline V gene (reference sequence). V was clipped by 5 bases and J by 5 bases; unmatched bases: 4. For the CDR3, the DNA is TGTGCCAGCAGCACAGGACTAGCGGGACACGAGCAGTACTTC. Encoded protein: CASSTGLAGHEQYF.